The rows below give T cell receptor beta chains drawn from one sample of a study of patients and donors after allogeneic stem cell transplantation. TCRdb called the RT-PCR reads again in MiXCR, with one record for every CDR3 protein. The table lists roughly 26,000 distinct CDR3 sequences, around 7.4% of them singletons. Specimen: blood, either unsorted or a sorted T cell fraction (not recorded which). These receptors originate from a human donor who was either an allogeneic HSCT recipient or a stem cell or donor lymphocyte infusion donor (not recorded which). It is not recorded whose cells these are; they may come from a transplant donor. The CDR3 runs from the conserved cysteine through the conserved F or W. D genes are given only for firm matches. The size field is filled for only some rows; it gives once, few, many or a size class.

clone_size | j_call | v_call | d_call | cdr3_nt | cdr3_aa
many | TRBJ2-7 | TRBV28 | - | TGTGCCAGCACCCCCCGGGGTCCCCACGAGCAGTACTTC | CASTPRGPHEQYF
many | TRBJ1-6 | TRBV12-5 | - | TGTGCTAGTGGCCGAGGGACGGGGCATAATTCACCCCTCCACTTT | CASGRGTGHNSPLHF
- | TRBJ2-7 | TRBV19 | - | TGTGCCAGTAGTATTTCCCAGGTCCTGTCCTACGAGCAGTACTTC | CASSISQVLSYEQYF
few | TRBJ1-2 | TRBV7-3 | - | TGTGCCAGCAGCTTCTTAGCCCCGGGGCGAGGTTATGGCTACACCTTC | CASSFLAPGRGYGYTF
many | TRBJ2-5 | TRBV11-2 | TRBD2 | TGTGCCAGCAGCTTAGGTCGGCTAGCGGGGGAGACCCGAAAGACCCAGTACTTC | CASSLGRLAGETRKTQYF
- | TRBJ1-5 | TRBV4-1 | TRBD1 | TGCGCCAGCAGCCGATTCCACAGGGGGCTGAGACAGCCCCAGCATTTT | CASSRFHRGLRQPQHF
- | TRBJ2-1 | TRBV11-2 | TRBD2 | TGTGCCAGCAGCGCCTCCTTCTCCGGGACTAGCGTCAATGAGCAGTTCTTC | CASSASFSGTSVNEQFF
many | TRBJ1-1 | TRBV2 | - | TGTGCCAGCAGTGAAGGCAGGGCGAACACTGAAGCTTTCTTT | CASSEGRANTEAFF
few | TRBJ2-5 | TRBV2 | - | TGTGCCAGCAGTGAAACTAGATGGGTACAAGAGACCCAGTACTTC | CASSETRWVQETQYF
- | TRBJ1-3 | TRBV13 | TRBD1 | TGTGCCAGCAGCTTTTACTCGGGACAGGGGGCTGGGAGAGATTTT | CASSFYSGQGAGRDF
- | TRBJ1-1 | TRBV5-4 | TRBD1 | TGTGCCAGCAGCAACGCCGGGACAGGGGGCGGGGGAGCTTTCTTT | CASSNAGTGGGGAFF
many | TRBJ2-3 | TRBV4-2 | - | TGTGCCAGCAAAGGAGAGGAGGCTACGCAGTATTTT | CASKGEEATQYF
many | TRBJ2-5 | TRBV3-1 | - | TGTGCCAGCAGCCAAGACCTACTGGGAGAGACCCAGTACTTC | CASSQDLLGETQYF
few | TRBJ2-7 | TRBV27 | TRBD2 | TGTGCCAGCAGTTTTGTAGCGGGGTCCGAGCAGTACTTC | CASSFVAGSEQYF
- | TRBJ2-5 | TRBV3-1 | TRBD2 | TGTGCCAGCAGCCTCGGACTAGCGGGAGCGGAGACCCAGTACTTC | CASSLGLAGAETQYF
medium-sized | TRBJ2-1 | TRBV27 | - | TGTGCCAGCAGTTTATCGAGGATGGGGAGGGGGGAGCAGTTCTTC | CASSLSRMGRGEQFF
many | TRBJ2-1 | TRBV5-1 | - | TGCGCCAGCAGCTTGGCTAGCGCGGCCTACAATGAGCAGTTCTTC | CASSLASAAYNEQFF
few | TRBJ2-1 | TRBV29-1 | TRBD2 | TGCAGCCTCCGGGGGCGGGGGGCGGGGAGTGAGCAGTTCTTC | CSLRGRGAGSEQFF
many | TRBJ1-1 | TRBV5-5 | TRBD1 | TGTGCCAGCAGCCAAACGACAGGGACGCGTTTCTTT | CASSQTTGTRFF
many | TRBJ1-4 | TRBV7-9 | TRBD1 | TGTGCCAGCAGGGGACAGGAAGGTGAAAAACTGTTTTTT | CASRGQEGEKLFF
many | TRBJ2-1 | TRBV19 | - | TGTGCCAGCTCCGGGGAAGCGTCGAGCTCCTACAATGAGCAGTTCTTC | CASSGEASSSYNEQFF
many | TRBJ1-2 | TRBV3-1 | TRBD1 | TGTGCCAGCAGCCAAGAGACCGGGACAGTTAACTATGGCTACACCTTC | CASSQETGTVNYGYTF
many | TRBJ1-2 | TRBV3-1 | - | TGTGCCAGCAGCCACCGGGACACGGCCGGTGGCTACACCTTC | CASSHRDTAGGYTF
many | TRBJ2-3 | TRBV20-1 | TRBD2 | TGCAGTGCTTTGACCGGGGGGGCCGGAGTAGATACGCAGTATTTT | CSALTGGAGVDTQYF
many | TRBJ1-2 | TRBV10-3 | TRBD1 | TGTGCCATCAGCCCCGGGACAGGGGAGGACTCCTTC | CAISPGTGEDSF
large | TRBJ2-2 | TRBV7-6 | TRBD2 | TGTGCCAGCAGCATTAGGACTAGCGGGAGCGTAAAGACCGGGGAGCTGTTTTTT | CASSIRTSGSVKTGELFF
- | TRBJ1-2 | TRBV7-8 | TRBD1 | TGTGCCAGCAGCTTAGGACCAGGGGGCTTATATGGCTACACCTTC | CASSLGPGGLYGYTF
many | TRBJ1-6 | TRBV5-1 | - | TGCGCCAGCAGCTTGGACGGGACACGCTTTTCACCCCTCCACTTT | CASSLDGTRFSPLHF
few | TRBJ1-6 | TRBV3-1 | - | TGTGCCAGCAGCCAAAAACCACAGGGATTTTTTTATTCACCCCTCCACTTT | CASSQKPQGFFYSPLHF
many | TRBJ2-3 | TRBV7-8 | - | TGTGCCAGCAGCTGGGGATTCACAGATACGCAGTATTTT | CASSWGFTDTQYF
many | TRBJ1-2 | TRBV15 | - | TGTGCCACCAGCATAGGAGGGGGGTATGGCTACACCTTC | CATSIGGGYGYTF
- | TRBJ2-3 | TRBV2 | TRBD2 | TGTGCCAGCAGTGGGTTAAGCGGGGGGCCGGGGGATACGCAGTATTTT | CASSGLSGGPGDTQYF
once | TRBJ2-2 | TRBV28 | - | TGTGCCAGCCGGCTTAGAGGGTGGACCGGGGAGCTGTTTTTT | CASRLRGWTGELFF
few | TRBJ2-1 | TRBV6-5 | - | TGTGCCAGCAGTTACAAGGGTCCCTCGCCCCCGTTCTACAATGAGCAGTTCTTC | CASSYKGPSPPFYNEQFF
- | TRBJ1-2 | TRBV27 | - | TGTGCCAGCTCCTCTCGACAGCAGTATGGCTACACCTTC | CASSSRQQYGYTF
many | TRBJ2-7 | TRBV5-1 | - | TGCGCCAGCAGCAACCGGCACCCCTACGAGCAGTACTTC | CASSNRHPYEQYF
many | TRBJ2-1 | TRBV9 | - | TGTGCCAGCAGCGTAGACGGGGGAAGCTACAATGAGCAGTTCTTC | CASSVDGGSYNEQFF
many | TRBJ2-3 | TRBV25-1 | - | TGTGCCAGCTCCCCAGGGGTGGGCACAGATACGCAGTATTTT | CASSPGVGTDTQYF
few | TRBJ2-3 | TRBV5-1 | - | TGCGCCAGCAGCTTGCCCGGCACAGATACGCAGTATTTT | CASSLPGTDTQYF
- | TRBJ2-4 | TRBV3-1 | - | TGTGCCAGCAGCCAAAGATGGGAGACTACCCAGTACTTC | CASSQRWETTQYF